This TCR beta chain was obtained from a study of OX40 agonist ivuxolimab in advanced cancers. The wider study: Hepatocellular carcinoma, melanoma, renal cell or head and neck cancer was diagnosed in the dose-escalation patients.

The table came from immunoSEQ multiplex PCR; TCRdb's copy has only in-frame clones and leaves some out. The table includes 55,000 to 75,000 clones, around 80% detected once. This clone has only a few counts. The clonotype comes from an adult with an advanced solid tumor such as melanoma, head and neck, liver or kidney cancer. The sample was CD4+ or CD8+ T cells sorted from blood, taken in a trial of the OX40 agonist ivuxolimab.

This CDR3 reads CASSYGQAAANYGYTF. The CDR3 region has the DNA TGTGCCAGCAGTTACGGACAGGCGGCAGCTAACTATGGCTACACCTTC. The chain has TRBV6-6 and TRBJ1-2, with 7 positions matching TRBD1. The V segment lost 2 bases and the J segment 0 bases; nucleotides outside the gene matches: 6. The germline CDR1 and CDR2 sequences are MNHNY and SVGAGI (reference sequence). The length of the CDR3 is 16 residues.